This TCR beta chain emerged from a study of Ad26.COV2.S vaccination and SARS-CoV-2 variants. Findings of the study overall: Placebo recipients trailed vaccine recipients in spike-specific TCR breadth.

The data were produced by immunoSEQ multiplex PCR, yet TCRdb's version contains in-frame clones alone and is incomplete. Counted here are roughly 250,000 clones, approximately 88% occurring once; the ten biggest clones make up 2.5% to 3.5%. On this clone itself: Its antigen is unknown.

The treatment was: some 19 received Ad26.COV2.S at low or high dose, single or two shots; about five received placebo; per-sample allocation not given. Collection of samples fell on day 63 after the first vaccine or placebo injection. J lost 4 bases, V lost 3 bases, and 10 bases had no gene match. The CDR3 covers 16 residues. Germline V lookup: CDR1 SGHTA, CDR2 FQGNSA. The chain recombines TRBV7-2 with TRBJ1-1; 8 nucleotides match TRBD1. The sequence derives from a person aged 18 to 59 who received the Ad26.COV2.S COVID-19 vaccine or a placebo. The sample in question was peripheral blood, obtained in a trial of Ad26.COV2.S vaccine versus placebo. CDR3 region: CASSLRARQGFTEAFF. In DNA form, the CDR3 reads TGTGCCAGCAGCTTGAGGGCCCGACAGGGGTTCACTGAAGCTTTCTTT. Drawing the rest from reference TRBV7-2 and TRBJ1-1, the complete variable domain is GAGVSQSPSNKVTEKGKDVELRCDPISGHTALYWYRQSLGQGLEFLIYFQGNSAPDKSGLPSDRFSAERTGGSVSTLTIQRTQQEDSAVYLCASSLRARQGFTEAFFGQGTRLTVV.